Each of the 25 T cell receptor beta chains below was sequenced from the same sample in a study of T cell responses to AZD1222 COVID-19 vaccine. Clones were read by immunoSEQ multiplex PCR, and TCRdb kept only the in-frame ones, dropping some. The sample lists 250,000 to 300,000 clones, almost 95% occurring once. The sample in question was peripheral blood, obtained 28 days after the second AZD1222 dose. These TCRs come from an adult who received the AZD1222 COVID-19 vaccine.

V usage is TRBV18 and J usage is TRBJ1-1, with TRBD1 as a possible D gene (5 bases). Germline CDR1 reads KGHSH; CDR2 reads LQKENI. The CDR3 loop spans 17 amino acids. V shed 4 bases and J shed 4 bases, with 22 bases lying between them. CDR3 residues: CASSLTVGELRSTEAFF. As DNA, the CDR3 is TGTGCCAGCTCACTCACTGTGGGGGAGCTGAGGAGCACTGAAGCTTTCTTT.

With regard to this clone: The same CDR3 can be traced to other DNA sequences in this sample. Here the CDR3 reads CSVERDRAYNEQFF. DNA for the CDR3: TGCAGCGTCGAAAGGGACAGGGCTTACAATGAGCAGTTCTTC. The V gene is TRBV29-1, the J gene TRBJ2-1; 9 positions agree with TRBD1. With V trimmed by 6 bases and J by 4 bases, 7 bases remained unmatched. Per the germline V gene, CDR1 is SQVTM and CDR2 is ANQGSEA. CDR3 length: 14 residues.

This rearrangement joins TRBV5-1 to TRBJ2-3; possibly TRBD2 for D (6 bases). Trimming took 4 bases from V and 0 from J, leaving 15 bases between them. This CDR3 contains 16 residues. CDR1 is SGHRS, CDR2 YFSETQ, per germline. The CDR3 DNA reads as TGCGCCAGCAGCCTCTGGGGGGTTCACAGCACAGATACGCAGTATTTT. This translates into CASSLWGVHSTDTQYF.

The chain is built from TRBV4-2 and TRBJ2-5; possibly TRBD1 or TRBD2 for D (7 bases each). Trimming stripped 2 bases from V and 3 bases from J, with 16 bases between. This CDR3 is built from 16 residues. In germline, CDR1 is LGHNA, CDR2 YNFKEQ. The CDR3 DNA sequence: TGTGCCAGCAGCCAACCCCAGGGGGGGGGAGAAGAGACCCAGTACTTC. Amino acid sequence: CASSQPQGGGEETQYF.

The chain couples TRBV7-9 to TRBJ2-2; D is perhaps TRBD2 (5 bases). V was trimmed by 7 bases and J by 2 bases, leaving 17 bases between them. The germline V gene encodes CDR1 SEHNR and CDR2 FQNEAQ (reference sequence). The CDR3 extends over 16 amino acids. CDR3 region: CASIDFVRGNTGELFF. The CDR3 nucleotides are TGTGCCAGCATCGATTTCGTCCGGGGTAACACCGGGGAGCTGTTTTTT.

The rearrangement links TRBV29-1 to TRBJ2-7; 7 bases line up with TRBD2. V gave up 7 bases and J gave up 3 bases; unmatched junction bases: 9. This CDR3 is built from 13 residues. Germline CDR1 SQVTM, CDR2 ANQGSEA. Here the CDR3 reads CSAGDGLGYEQYF. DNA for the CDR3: TGCAGCGCCGGGGACGGACTAGGCTACGAGCAGTACTTC.

The CDR3 nucleotides read TGTGCCAGCAGCACGGACCGTAGCGGGAGACTTCAAGAGACCCAGTACTTC. It specifies CASSTDRSGRLQETQYF. The gene calls are TRBV7-8 and TRBJ2-5; 9 bases line up with TRBD2. The CDR3 has 17 residues. Germline CDR1 and CDR2: SGHVS and FQNEAQ. The V and J ends lost 5 bases and 2 bases, in that order; junction bases with no gene match: 12.

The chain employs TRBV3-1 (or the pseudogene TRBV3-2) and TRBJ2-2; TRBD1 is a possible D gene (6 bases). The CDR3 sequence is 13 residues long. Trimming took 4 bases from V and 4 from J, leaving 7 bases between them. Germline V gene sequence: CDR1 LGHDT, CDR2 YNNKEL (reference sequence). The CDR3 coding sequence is TGTGCCAGCAGCCCCAGGGGCACCGGGGAGCTGTTTTTT. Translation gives CASSPRGTGELFF.

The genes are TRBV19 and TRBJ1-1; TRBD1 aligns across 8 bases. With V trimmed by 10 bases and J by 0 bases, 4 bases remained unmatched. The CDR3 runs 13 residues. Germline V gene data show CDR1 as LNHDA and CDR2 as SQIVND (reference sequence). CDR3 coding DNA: TGTGCCATTGACAGGGGCGTGAACACTGAAGCTTTCTTT. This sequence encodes CAIDRGVNTEAFF.

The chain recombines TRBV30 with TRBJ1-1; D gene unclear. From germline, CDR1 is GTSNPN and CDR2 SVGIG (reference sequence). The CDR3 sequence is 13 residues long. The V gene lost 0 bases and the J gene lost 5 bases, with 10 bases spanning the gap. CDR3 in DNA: TGTGCCTGGAGTGTGGTTTTTGGGACTGAAGCTTTCTTT. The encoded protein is CAWSVVFGTEAFF.

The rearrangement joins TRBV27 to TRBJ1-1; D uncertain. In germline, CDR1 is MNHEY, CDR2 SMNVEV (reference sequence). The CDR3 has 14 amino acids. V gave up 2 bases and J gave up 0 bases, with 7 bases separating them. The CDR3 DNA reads TGTGCCAGCAGTTTAGTTCGTATGAACACTGAAGCTTTCTTT. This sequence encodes CASSLVRMNTEAFF.

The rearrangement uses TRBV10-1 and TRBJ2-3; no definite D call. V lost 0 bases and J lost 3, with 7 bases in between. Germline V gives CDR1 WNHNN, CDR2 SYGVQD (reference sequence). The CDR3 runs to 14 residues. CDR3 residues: CASSESTQTDTQYF. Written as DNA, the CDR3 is TGCGCCAGCAGTGAGTCGACGCAAACAGATACGCAGTATTTT.

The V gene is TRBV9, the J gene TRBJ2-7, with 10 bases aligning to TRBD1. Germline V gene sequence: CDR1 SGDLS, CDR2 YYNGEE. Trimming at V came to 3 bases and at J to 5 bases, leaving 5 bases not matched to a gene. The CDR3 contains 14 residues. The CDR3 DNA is TGTGCCAGCAGCGCAGAGACAGGGGGCCACGAGCAGTACTTC. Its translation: CASSAETGGHEQYF. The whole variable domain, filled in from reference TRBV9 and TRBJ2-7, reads DSGVTQTPKHLITATGQRVTLRCSPRSGDLSVYWYQQSLDQGLQFLIQYYNGEERAKGNILERFSAQQFPDLHSELNLSSLELGDSALYFCASSAETGGHEQYFGPGTRLTVT.

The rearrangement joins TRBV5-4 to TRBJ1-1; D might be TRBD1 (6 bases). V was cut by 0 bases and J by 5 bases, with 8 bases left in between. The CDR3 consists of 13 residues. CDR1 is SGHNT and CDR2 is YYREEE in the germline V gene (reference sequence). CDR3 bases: TGTGCCAGCAGCTTGGGAGGGGGGACTGAAGCTTTCTTT. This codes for CASSLGGGTEAFF.

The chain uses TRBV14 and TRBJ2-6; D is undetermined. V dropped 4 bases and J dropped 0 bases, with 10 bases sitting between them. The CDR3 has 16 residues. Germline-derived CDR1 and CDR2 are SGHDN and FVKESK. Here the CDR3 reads CASSPWVISGANVLTF. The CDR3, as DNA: TGTGCCAGCAGCCCATGGGTCATCTCTGGGGCCAACGTCCTGACTTTC.

The chain's CDR3 is CASSSQIGGEGQHYGYTF. The DNA for the CDR3 is TGTGCCAGCAGTTCCCAAATAGGGGGTGAGGGGCAACACTATGGCTACACCTTC. V is TRBV28 and J is TRBJ1-2, with D maybe TRBD1 (6 bases). V lost 4 bases and J lost 3, with 24 bases in between. CDR1 and CDR2 (germline): MDHEN, SYDVKM. The length of the CDR3 is 18 residues.

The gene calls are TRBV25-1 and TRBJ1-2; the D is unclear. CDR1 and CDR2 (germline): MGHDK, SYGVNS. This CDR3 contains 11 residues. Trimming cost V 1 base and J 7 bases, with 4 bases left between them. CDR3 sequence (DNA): TGTGCCAGCAGTGAATCAAGTGGCTACACCTTC. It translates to CASSESSGYTF.

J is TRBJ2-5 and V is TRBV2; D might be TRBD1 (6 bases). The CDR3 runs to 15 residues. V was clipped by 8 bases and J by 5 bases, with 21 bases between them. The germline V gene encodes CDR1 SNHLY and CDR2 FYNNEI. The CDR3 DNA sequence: TGTGCCAGCTCTCTCCTAGGGGGTGTAGGGGAGACCCAGTACTTC. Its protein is CASSLLGGVGETQYF.

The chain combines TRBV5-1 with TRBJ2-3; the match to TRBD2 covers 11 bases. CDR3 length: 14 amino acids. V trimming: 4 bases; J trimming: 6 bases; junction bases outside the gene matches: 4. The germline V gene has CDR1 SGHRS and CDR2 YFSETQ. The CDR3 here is CASSLSGGDDTQYF. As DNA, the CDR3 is TGCGCCAGCAGCCTTAGCGGGGGGGATGATACGCAGTATTTT.

The CDR3 reads CATSRDFNEQFF. The CDR3 DNA reads TGTGCCACCAGCAGAGACTTCAATGAGCAGTTCTTC. This rearrangement joins TRBV15 to TRBJ2-1; the D is unclear. The germline V gene has CDR1 LNHNV and CDR2 YYDKDF (reference sequence). The germline V and J ends were trimmed by 0 bases and 6 bases, with 3 bases remaining between them. The CDR3 has 12 amino acids.

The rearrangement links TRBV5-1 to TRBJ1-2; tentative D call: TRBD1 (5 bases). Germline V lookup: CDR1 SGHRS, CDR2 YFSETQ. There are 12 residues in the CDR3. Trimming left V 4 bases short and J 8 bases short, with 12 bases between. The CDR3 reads CASSLEGPGYTF. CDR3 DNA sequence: TGCGCCAGCAGCCTAGAGGGGCCCGGCTACACCTTC.

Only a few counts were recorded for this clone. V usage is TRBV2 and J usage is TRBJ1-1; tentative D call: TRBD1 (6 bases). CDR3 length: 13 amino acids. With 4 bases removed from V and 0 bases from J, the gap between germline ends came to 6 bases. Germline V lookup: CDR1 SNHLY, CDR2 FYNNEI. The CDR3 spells CASSGDMNTEAFF. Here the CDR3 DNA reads TGTGCCAGCAGTGGGGACATGAACACTGAAGCTTTCTTT.

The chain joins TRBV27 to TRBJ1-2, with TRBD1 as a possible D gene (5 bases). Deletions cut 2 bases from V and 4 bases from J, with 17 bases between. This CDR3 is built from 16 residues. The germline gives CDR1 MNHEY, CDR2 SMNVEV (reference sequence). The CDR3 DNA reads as TGTGCCAGCAGTTTAGCGGGGGGTGGTCTATTCTATGGCTACACCTTC. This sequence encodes CASSLAGGGLFYGYTF.

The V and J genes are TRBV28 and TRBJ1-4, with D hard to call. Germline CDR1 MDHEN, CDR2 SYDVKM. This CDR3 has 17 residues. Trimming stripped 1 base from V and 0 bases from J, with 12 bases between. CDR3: CASSLLGIGATNEKLFF. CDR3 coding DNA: TGTGCCAGCAGTTTATTGGGGATAGGAGCAACTAATGAAAAACTGTTTTTT.

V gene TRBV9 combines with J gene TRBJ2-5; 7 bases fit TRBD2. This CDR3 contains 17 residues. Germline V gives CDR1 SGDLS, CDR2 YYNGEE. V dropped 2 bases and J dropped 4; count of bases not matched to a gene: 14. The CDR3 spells CASSVSLAAGQRETQYF. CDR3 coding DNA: TGTGCCAGCAGCGTGAGCCTAGCGGCGGGGCAACGAGAGACCCAGTACTTC.